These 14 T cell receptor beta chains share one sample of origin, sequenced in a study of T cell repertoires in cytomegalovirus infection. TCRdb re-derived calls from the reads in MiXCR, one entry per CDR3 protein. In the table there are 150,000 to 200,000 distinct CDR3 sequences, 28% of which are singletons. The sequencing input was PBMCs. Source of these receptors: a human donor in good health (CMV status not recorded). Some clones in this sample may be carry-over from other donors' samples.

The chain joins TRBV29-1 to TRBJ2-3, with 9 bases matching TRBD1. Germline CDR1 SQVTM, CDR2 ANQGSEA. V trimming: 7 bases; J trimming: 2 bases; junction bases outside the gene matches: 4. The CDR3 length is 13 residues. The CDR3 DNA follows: TGCAGCGGGGACAGGGAAAACACAGATACGCAGTATTTT. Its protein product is CSGDRENTDTQYF.

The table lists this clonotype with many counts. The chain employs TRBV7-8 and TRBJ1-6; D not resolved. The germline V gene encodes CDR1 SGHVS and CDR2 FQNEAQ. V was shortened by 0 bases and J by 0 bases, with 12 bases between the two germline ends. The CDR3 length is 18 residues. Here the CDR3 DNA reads TGTGCCAGCAGCTTAGCGCGCCCCCAGAGCTCCTATAATTCACCCCTCCACTTT. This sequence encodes CASSLARPQSSYNSPLHF.

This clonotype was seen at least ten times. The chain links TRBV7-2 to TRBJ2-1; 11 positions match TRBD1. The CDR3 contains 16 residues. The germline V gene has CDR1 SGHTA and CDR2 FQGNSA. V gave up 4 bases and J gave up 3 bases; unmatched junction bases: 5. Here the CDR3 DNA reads TGTGCCAGCAGCTCCCGGACAGGGGGCAACTACAATGAGCAGTTCTTC. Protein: CASSSRTGGNYNEQFF.

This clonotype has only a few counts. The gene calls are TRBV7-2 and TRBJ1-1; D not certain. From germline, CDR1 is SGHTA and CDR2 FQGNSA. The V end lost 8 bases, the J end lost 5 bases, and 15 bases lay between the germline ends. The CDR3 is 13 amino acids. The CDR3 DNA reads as TGTGCCAGCGGACTACGAATGAGGACTGAAGCTTTCTTT. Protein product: CASGLRMRTEAFF. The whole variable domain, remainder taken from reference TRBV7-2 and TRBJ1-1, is GAGVSQSPSNKVTEKGKDVELRCDPISGHTALYWYRQSLGQGLEFLIYFQGNSAPDKSGLPSDRFSAERTGGSVSTLTIQRTQQEDSAVYLCASGLRMRTEAFFGQGTRLTVV.

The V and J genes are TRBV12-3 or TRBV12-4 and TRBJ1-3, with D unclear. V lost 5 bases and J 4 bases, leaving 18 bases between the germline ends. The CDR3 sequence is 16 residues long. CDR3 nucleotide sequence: TGTGCCAGCAGTCGATCGAAAGGGATAAAGGGAAACACCATATATTTT. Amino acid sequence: CASSRSKGIKGNTIYF.

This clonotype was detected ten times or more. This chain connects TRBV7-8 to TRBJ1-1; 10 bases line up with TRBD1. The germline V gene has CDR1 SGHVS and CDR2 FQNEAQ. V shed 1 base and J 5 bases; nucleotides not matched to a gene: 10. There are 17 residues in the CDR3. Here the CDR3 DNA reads TGTGCCAGCAGCTTAGGGGGGACAGGGGCTAGATGGACTGAAGCTTTCTTT. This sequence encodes CASSLGGTGARWTEAFF.

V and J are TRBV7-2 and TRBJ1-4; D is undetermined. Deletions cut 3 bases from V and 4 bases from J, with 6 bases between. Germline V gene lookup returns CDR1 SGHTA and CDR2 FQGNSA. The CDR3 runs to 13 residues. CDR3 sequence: CASSFGVNEKLFF. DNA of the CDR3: TGTGCCAGCAGCTTTGGGGTTAATGAAAAACTGTTTTTT.

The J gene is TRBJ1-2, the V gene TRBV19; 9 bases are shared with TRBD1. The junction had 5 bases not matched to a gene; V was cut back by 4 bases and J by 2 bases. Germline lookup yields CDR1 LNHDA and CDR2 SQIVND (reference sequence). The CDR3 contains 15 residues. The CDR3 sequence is CASSTQQGANYGYTF. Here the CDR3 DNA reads TGTGCCAGTAGTACCCAACAGGGGGCCAACTATGGCTACACCTTC. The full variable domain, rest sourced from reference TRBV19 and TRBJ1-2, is DGGITQSPKYLFRKEGQNVTLSCEQNLNHDAMYWYRQDPGQGLRLIYYSQIVNDFQKGDIAEGYSVSREKKESFPLTVTSAQKNPTAFYLCASSTQQGANYGYTFGSGTRLTVV.

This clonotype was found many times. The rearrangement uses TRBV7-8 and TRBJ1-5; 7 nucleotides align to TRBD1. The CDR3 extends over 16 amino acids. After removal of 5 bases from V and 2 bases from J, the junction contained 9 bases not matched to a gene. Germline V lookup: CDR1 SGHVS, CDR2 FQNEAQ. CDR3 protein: CASSPYRGRGNQPQHF. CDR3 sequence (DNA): TGTGCCAGCAGCCCTTACAGGGGAAGAGGCAATCAGCCCCAGCATTTT.

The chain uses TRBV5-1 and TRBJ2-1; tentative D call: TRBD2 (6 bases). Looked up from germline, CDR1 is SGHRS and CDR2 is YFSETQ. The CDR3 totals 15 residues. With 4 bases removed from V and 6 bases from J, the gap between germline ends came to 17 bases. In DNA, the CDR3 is TGCGCCAGCAGCACGGGACTCCAACGAATCAATGAGCAGTTCTTC. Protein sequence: CASSTGLQRINEQFF.

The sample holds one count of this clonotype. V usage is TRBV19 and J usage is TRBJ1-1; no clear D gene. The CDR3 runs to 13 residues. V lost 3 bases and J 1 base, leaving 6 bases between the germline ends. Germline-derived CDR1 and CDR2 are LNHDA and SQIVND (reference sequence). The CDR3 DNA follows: TGTGCCAGTAGTATTACAGCGAACACTGAAGCTTTCTTT. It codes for CASSITANTEAFF.

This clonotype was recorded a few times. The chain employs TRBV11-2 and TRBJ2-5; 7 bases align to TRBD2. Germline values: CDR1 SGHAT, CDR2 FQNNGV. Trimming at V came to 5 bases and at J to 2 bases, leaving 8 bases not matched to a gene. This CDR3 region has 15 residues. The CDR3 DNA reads TGTGCCAGCAGCCAGAGGGCTAGCGGACAAGAGACCCAGTACTTC. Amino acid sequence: CASSQRASGQETQYF. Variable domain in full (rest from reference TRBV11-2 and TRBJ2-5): EAGVAQSPRYKIIEKRQSVAFWCNPISGHATLYWYQQILGQGPKLLIQFQNNGVVDDSQLPKDRFSAERLKGVDSTLKIQPAKLEDSAVYLCASSQRASGQETQYFGPGTRLLVL.

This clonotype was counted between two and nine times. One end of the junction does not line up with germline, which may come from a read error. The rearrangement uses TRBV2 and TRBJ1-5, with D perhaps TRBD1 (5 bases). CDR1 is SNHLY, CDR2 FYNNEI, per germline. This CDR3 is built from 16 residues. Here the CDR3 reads CASSERAYGGNRPQHF. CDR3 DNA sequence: TGTGCCAGCAGTGAAAGGGCCTACGGGGGAAATCGGCCCCAGCATTTT.

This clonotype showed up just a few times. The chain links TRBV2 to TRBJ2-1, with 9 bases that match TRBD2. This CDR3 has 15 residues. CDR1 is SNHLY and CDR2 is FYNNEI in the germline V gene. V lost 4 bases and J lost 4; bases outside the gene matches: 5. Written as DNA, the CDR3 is TGTGCCAGCAGTGCTCGTAGCGGGGGTTACAATGAGCAGTTCTTC. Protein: CASSARSGGYNEQFF.